This T cell receptor beta chain was recovered during a study of T cells after yellow fever vaccination. On the study more broadly: Low-cell-number fractions were prepared with SMART-Seq v4 Ultra Low Input. Notes on the study in general: Abundant clonotypes from the bulk population could get into FACS-sorted repertoires as contaminants. Most primary-vaccination clones recurred post-booster (roughly 96% CD4, around 86% CD8). Of the clonotypes, a small share occurred in both CD4 and CD8 compartments.

This clonotype was recorded a few times. Its target is unknown. In germline, CDR1 is SQVTM, CDR2 ANQGSEA. This CDR3 spans 15 amino acids. The V and J ends lost 3 bases and 2 bases, in that order; junction bases with no gene match: 4. A single record per CDR3 protein comes from TCRdb applying MiXCR to the 5' RACE reads. The table lists a few hundred thousand distinct CDR3 sequences, 9.5% to 13% of them singletons. The source was PBMCs, collected on the day of the first yellow fever vaccination. This clonotype was obtained from a man between 18 and 35 years old who received the YFV17D yellow fever vaccine. The rearrangement joins TRBV29-1 to TRBJ2-3; 11 positions match TRBD2. The CDR3 loop is CSVDGTSGYTDTQYF. The CDR3 coding sequence is TGCAGCGTTGACGGGACTAGCGGATACACAGATACGCAGTATTTT.